This note documents a single T cell receptor (beta chain) sequence. Its antigen remains unidentified. This entry is derived from a study of vaccination and CD4 T cells after COVID-19. The overall study: Overlapping spike peptides served as the stimulus for the cells. These peptides came from SARS-CoV-2 and from the common cold coronaviruses HCoV-NL63, HCoV-OC43 and HCoV-229E.

The V gene's germline CDR1 is DFQATT and CDR2 SNEGSKA (reference sequence). This CDR3 is 14 amino acids long. The germline V and J ends were trimmed by 3 bases and 2 bases, with 13 bases remaining between them. Indicated treatment: roughly 10-day PBMC culture with coronavirus spike peptide pools or control peptides (ViraFEST assay). T cells were expanded with peptide pools, and expanded clonotypes were identified by TCR sequencing. Peptide pools at 9.5 to 10 ug/ml and IL-2 at 8.5 to 10 IU/ml were added to cultures of a few million PBMCs per well. The Oncomine TCR Beta short-read assay was applied to DNA of cultured CD4+ T cells. TCRdb processed the PCR reads anew with MiXCR; each CDR3 protein has one entry. The sample records 16,000 or so distinct CDR3 sequences, around 80% being singletons.

The material was CD4+ T cells from blood, cultured in vitro, obtained after SARS-CoV-2 vaccination. J is TRBJ2-5 and V is TRBV20-1, with D perhaps matching TRBD2 (6 bases). The clonotype originates from a human donor who received a COVID-19 vaccine. CDR3 nucleotides: TGCAGTGCTAGTCGCGGGATAAAACAAGAGACCCAGTACTTC. As protein: CSASRGIKQETQYF.